This TCR beta chain originates from a study of blood T cell repertoires in COVID-19. Trimming left V 3 bases short and J 6 bases short, with 10 bases between. The CDR3 spans 13 residues. This table comes from immunoSEQ multiplex PCR, and its TCRdb copy is limited to in-frame clones, with some not included. The sample records fewer than 250,000 clones, about 90% being singletons. The Seattle site enrolled patients during active infection and followed them longitudinally. The sequenced material came from peripheral blood. The sequence was obtained from a man under 40 with COVID-19, enrolled during active disease. This rearrangement joins TRBV12-3 or TRBV12-4 to TRBJ2-3; D unclear. The CDR3, as DNA: TGTGCCAGCAGTTTTACCCCAGTCGATACGCAGTATTTT. Its translation: CASSFTPVDTQYF.